This TCR beta chain derives from a study of blood T cell repertoires in COVID-19. Study-level information: Acute and convalescent COVID-19 specimens originated in the United States, Italy and Spain. The cDNA or gDNA used as material had been derived from T cells, B-cell-depleted T cells, or PBMCs.

The CDR3 contains 13 residues. Germline CDR1 is LNHDA and CDR2 is SQIVND (reference sequence). The ends were cut back, 1 base at V and 8 bases at J, with 11 bases in the middle. Authors' processing steps: Reference gene primer amplification gave nucleated cell count estimates. The method was immunoSEQ multiplex PCR; TCRdb's version includes in-frame clones alone and lacks a portion of them. V, J and clone size are those of that table, while D and trimming were read from the DNA. The data show about 70,000 clones, around 87% seen once. The receptor was derived from a man in his fifties or sixties with active COVID-19. The sample taken for sequencing was peripheral blood. The gene calls are TRBV19 and TRBJ1-2, with D hard to call. The CDR3: CASSIGGSRGYTF. The CDR3, as DNA: TGTGCCAGTAGTATAGGAGGGTCGCGCGGCTACACCTTC.